This T cell receptor beta chain comes out of a study of long-term antiretroviral therapy in people with HIV. Study context: Some samples came about a decade before the 2015 immediate-ART recommendation, and these were the earliest.

This clone occurred a few times. Its antigen is as yet unknown. Version v3.0 of the immunoSEQ assay was performed at survey level. The data were produced by immunoSEQ multiplex PCR, yet TCRdb's version contains in-frame clones alone and is incomplete. The repertoire has 20,000 to 30,000 clones, about 86% of them found once; the top ten carry roughly 5.6%. CDR1 is SGHRS and CDR2 is YFSETQ in the germline V gene. The CDR3 is 15 amino acids. V lost 4 bases to trimming and J lost 2 bases; unmatched junction nucleotides: 5. Study results and limitations: After ART, diversity increased yet remained lower than transplant donor controls.

Material: unsorted PBMCs, obtained 3 years after starting antiretroviral therapy. V and J are TRBV5-1 and TRBJ2-2, with TRBD2 matching over 7 bases. This receptor was obtained from a man between 18 and 29 years old with HIV. This CDR3 is CASSPLADNTGELFF. The CDR3 nucleotides are TGCGCCAGCAGCCCCCTAGCGGACAACACCGGGGAGCTGTTTTTT.